This note documents a single T cell receptor beta chain sequence. These data come from a study of PD-L1 blockade in urothelial cancer. About the study: A median of about 130,000 T cells was found in the blood samples.

Germline V CDR1 and CDR2: MNHNS, SASEGT. The trim removed 4 bases at V and 8 bases at J, leaving 9 bases unmatched. The CDR3 totals 15 residues. Each PCR had synthetic TCR analog templates added to it as a spike-in. Here immunoSEQ multiplex PCR was the method, and the copy in TCRdb shows in-frame clones only, minus some. The sample yields 20,000 to 30,000 clones, approximately 84% seen once. V usage is TRBV6-1 and J usage is TRBJ1-4; TRBD1 matches at 8 bases. The sequence was collected from a man aged 65 to 79 with urothelial cancer. Sample: PBMCs, taken around atezolizumab (anti-PD-L1) treatment. The CDR3 spells CASSVDRGDGEKLFF. The CDR3 DNA follows: TGTGCCAGCAGTGTCGACAGGGGCGATGGCGAAAAACTGTTTTTT.